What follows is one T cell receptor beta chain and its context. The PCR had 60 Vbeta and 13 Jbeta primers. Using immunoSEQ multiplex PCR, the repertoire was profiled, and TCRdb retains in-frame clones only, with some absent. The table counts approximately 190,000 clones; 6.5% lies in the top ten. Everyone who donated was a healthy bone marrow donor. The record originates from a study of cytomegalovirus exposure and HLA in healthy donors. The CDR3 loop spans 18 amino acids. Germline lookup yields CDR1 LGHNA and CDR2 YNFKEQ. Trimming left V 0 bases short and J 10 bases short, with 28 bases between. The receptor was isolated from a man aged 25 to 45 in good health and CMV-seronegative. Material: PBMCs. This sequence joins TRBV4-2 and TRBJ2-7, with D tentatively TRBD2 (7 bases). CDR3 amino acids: CASSQELPVGGPTSSQYF. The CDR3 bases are TGTGCCAGCAGCCAAGAGCTCCCCGTGGGGGGGCCTACGAGCAGCCAGTACTTC.